This is a list of T cell receptor beta chains from one sample in a study of Graves' ophthalmopathy and Graves' hyperthyroidism. TCRdb ran MiXCR on the multiplex PCR reads and lists one entry per CDR3 protein. The sample lists 40,000 to 45,000 distinct CDR3 sequences; over 40% were seen once. Sequenced material: peripheral blood. The source is an adult man with Graves' ophthalmopathy. Each CDR3 is given with its conserved first and last residue. A D gene is named only where the DNA matches it firmly. Clone size appears in some rows only: once, few, many, or a class for an expanded clone.

TRBJ1-2 TRBV20-1 TRBD1 . TGCAGTGCTTACCGGACAGGGGAGGGGTATGGCTACACCTTC CSAYRTGEGYGYTF
TRBJ2-3 TRBV5-4 . many TGTGCCAGCAGTTCCCCTAGATCTAGCACAGATACGCAGTATTTT CASSSPRSSTDTQYF
TRBJ2-7 TRBV20-1 . . TGCAGTGTAAGGGGCGCGAGTCATGAGCAGTACTTC CSVRGASHEQYF
TRBJ2-3 TRBV2 TRBD1 . TGTGCCAGAAAGACAGGGGACACAGATACGCAGTATTTT CARKTGDTDTQYF
TRBJ1-1 TRBV28 TRBD1 many TGTGCCAGCAGTATCCGGACAGGGCTAGCTTTCTTT CASSIRTGLAFF
TRBJ2-5 TRBV5-1 TRBD2 once TGTGCCAGCAGCCAACTAGCGGGGGGGTCCTCGGAGACCCAGTACTTC CASSQLAGGSSETQYF
TRBJ1-1 TRBV14 . . TGTGCCAGCAGCCAAGCCGCTGGGGTCTCATGGGCCACTGAAGCTTCCTTT CASSQAAGVSWATEASF
TRBJ2-7 TRBV2 TRBD2 many TGTGCCAGCAGAGCGGGGGGACTAGCGGCCTCCTACGAGCAGTACTTC CASRAGGLAASYEQYF
TRBJ2-2 TRBV2 . many TGTGCCAGCGGGTCGGCTGGGTCCACCGGGGAGCTGTTTTTT CASGSAGSTGELFF
TRBJ1-5 TRBV4-2 . . TGTGCCAGCAGCTCGGGGGCAGTCAATCAGCCCCAGCATTTT CASSSGAVNQPQHF
TRBJ1-1 TRBV6-6 . . TGTGCCAGCAGGCGCAGGGTTGGTGGAGGCACTGAAGCTTTCTTT CASRRRVGGGTEAFF
TRBJ1-2 TRBV10-3 . . TGTGCCATCAATGCCAACCACACCGGGGGACAACGTGGCTACACCTTC CAINANHTGGQRGYTF
TRBJ2-7 TRBV3-1 . many TGTGCCAGCAGCCAAGCTTCGAGTCCGTCCTACGAGCAGTACTTC CASSQASSPSYEQYF
TRBJ1-2 TRBV9 . few TGTGCCAGCAGCCCACTCCCGGGGGGCTACACCTTC CASSPLPGGYTF
TRBJ2-1 TRBV2 TRBD2 medium-sized TGTGCCAGCACCTGGACTAGAGTGCACAATGAGCAGTTCTTC CASTWTRVHNEQFF
TRBJ1-1 TRBV2 . once TGTGCCAGCAGTGTTCAGGGGTTTACTGAAGCTTTCTTT CASSVQGFTEAFF
TRBJ2-5 TRBV5-1 . many TGCGCCAGCAGCTTGGGAAGGTATGGAGAGACCCAGTACTTC CASSLGRYGETQYF
TRBJ1-2 TRBV7-9 TRBD1 . TGTGCCAGCAGCTTAACCGGGACAGGTTCGGGAGGCTACACCTTC CASSLTGTGSGGYTF
TRBJ2-3 TRBV14 . once TGTGCCAGCAGCCAAGGACGAATCAGCACAGATACGCAGTATTTT CASSQGRISTDTQYF
TRBJ1-3 TRBV7-9 . . . CASIGVAGGSGNTTYF
TRBJ2-5 TRBV20-1 . . TGCAGTGCTAGAGAAGGAACGGGGTGGCAAGAGACCCAGCACTTC CSAREGTGWQETQHF
TRBJ2-5 TRBV19 . once TGTGCCAGTAGTATAGGACAGCAAGAGACCCAGTACTTC CASSIGQQETQYF